This T cell receptor (beta chain) stems from a study of OX40 agonist ivuxolimab in advanced cancers. Notes on the research overall: Ivuxolimab was an agonistic, fully human IgG2 monoclonal antibody directed against OX40 (CD134), a costimulatory receptor. Intravenous ivuxolimab was administered to patients every 2 weeks at six dose levels: 0.01, 0.1, 0.3, 1.5, 3 and 10 mg/kg. Among the 52 dose-escalation patients, some 20 had hepatocellular carcinoma, roughly 15 melanoma, 9 renal cell carcinoma and 9 head and neck cancer. A male proportion of roughly 80% and a mean age of 60 years, ranging from roughly 23 to 79, were recorded for the dose-escalation cohort. Partial responses occurred in three dose-escalation patients: two with cutaneous melanoma and one with hepatocellular carcinoma. The point of sequencing TCRbeta in the periphery was to test whether ivuxolimab changed TCR sequence diversity and drove clonal T-cell expansion. Prior anti-PD-1, anti-PD-L1 or anti-CTLA-4 therapy was permitted, and checkpoint inhibitors had been received by under 50% of dose-escalation patients. The paper describes the monotherapy dose-escalation part (N ≈ 52 patients) of the phase I trial of ivuxolimab.

Note on this clone: The target of this receptor is not known. Base qualities are not recorded, but no much larger clone differs from it by a single base.

The trial excluded patients who had a history of autoimmune disease or who were on systemic immunosuppression. Peripheral blood for TCR sequencing was collected from all dose cohorts at baseline, on cycle 4 day 1, and on cycle 7 day 1. The samples were drawn from a first-in-human, open-label, multicenter phase I dose-escalation trial of ivuxolimab. Adults with locally advanced or metastatic melanoma, renal cell carcinoma, hepatocellular carcinoma or head and neck squamous cell carcinoma were enrolled in the trial. CD4+ and CD8+ T cells were sorted separately from peripheral blood before TCR sequencing. V is cut by 2 bases and J by 2 bases, and the space between the germline ends is 11 bases. CDR1 and CDR2, looked up from the germline V gene, are SGDLS and YYNGEE. The CDR3 starts with the cysteine, ends with the phenylalanine, and has 15 residues. The only DNA kept is the CDR3, 45 bases in frame from the first base.

Beyond this particular receptor, the publication reports: After ivuxolimab, expanded clones were on average more numerous among CD8+ T cells than among CD4+ T cells. In the 0.1-3.0 mg/kg groups, partial responders had among the lowest normalized peripheral clonal expansion, particularly in CD8+ T cells. At doses of 0.1 to 3.0 mg/kg, clonal expansion of both CD4+ and CD8+ T cells in blood was seen between baseline and week 6. The antigen specificity of the peripheral T cells that underwent clonal expansion was not determined. Low levels of normalized T-cell clonal expansion were also seen in some nonresponding patients.

Genomic DNA was isolated from the sorted cells so that the TCRbeta CDR3 region could be sequenced. The immunoSEQ Assay was used to sequence the TCRbeta CDR3 regions. The source is immuneACCESS, and TCRdb retained only in-frame sequences with V and J called. Part of the clones is not carried over; for the studies checked, unresolved V genes explain less than half of this, and the remainder is unexplained. For this sample the table gives about 66,000 clones, of which roughly 85% were detected only once. Less than 5% of the sample rests with the top ten. The sequence derives from an adult with an advanced solid tumor such as melanoma, head and neck, liver or kidney cancer. The sample was CD4+ or CD8+ T cells sorted from blood, taken in a trial of the OX40 agonist ivuxolimab. The sequence links TRBV9 to TRBJ1-3; the D gene cannot be named for sure. The encoded CDR3 is CASSVGSLAGNTIYF. The DNA sequence reads TGTGCCAGCAGCGTCGGCAGCTTGGCTGGAAACACCATATATTTT.